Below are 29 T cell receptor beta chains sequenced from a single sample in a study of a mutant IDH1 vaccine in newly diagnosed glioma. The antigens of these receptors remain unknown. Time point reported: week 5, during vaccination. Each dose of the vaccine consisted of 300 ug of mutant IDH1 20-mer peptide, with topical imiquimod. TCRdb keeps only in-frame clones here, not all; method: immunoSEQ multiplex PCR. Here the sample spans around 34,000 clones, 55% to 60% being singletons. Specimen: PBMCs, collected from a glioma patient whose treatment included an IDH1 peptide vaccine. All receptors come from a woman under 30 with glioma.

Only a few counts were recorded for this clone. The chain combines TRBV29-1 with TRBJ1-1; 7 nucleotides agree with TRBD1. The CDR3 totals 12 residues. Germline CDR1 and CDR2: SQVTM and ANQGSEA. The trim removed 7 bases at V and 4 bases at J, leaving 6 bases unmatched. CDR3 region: CSGNQGGTEAFF. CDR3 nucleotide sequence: TGCAGCGGGAACCAGGGGGGCACTGAAGCTTTCTTT.

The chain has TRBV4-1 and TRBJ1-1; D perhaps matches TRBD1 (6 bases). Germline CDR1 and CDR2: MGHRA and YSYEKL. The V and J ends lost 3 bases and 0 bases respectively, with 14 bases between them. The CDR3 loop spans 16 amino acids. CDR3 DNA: TGCGCCAGCAGCCATGTTCTGGGGACAATGAACACTGAAGCTTTCTTT. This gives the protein CASSHVLGTMNTEAFF.

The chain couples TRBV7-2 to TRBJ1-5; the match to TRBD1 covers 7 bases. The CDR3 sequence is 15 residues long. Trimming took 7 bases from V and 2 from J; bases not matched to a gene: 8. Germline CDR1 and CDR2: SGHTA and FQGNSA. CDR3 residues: CASTDRVFGNQPQHF. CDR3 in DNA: TGTGCCAGCACCGACAGGGTATTCGGCAATCAGCCCCAGCATTTT.

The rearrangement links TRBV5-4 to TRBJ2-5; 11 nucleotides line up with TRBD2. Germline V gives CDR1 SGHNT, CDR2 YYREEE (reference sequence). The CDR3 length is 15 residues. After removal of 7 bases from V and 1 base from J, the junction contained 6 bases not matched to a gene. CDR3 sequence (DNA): TGTGCCAGCGGATTAGCGGGGGGGGCCCAAGAGACCCAGTACTTC. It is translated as CASGLAGGAQETQYF.

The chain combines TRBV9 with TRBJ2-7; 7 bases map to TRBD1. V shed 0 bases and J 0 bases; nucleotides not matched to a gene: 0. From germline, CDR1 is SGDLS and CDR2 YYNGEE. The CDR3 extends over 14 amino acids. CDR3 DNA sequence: TGTGCCAGCAGCGTAGGGGACAGCTCCTACGAGCAGTACTTC. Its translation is CASSVGDSSYEQYF.

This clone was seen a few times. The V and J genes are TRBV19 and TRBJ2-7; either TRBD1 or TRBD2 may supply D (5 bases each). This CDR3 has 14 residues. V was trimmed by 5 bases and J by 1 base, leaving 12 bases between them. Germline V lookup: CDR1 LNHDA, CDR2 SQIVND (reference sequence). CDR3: CASSPGDGSYEQYF. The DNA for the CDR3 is TGTGCCAGTAGTCCCGGGGACGGGTCCTACGAGCAGTACTTC.

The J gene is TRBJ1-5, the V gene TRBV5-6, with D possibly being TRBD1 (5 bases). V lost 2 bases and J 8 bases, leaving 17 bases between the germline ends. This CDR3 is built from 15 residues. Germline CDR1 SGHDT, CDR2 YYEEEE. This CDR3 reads CASSFTPDMPEPQHF. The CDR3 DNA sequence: TGTGCCAGCAGCTTCACCCCGGACATGCCGGAGCCCCAGCATTTT.

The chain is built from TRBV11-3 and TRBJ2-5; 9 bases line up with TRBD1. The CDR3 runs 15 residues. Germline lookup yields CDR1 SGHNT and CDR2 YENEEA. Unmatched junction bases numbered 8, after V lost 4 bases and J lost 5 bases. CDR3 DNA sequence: TGTGCCAGCAGCTCTTGGACAGGGGATGGGGAGACCCAGTACTTC. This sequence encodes CASSSWTGDGETQYF.

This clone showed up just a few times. CDR3: CASSPQGGSTEAFF. Written as DNA, the CDR3 is TGTGCCAGCAGCCCACAGGGAGGGAGCACTGAAGCTTTCTTT. The chain uses TRBV2 and TRBJ1-1; tentatively, D is TRBD1 (6 bases). This CDR3 contains 14 residues. Germline V CDR1 and CDR2: SNHLY, FYNNEI. Trimming left V 6 bases short and J 4 bases short, with 15 bases between.

The CDR3 DNA follows: TGCAGTGCTAGGCTGTGGGAGACCCAGTACTTC. Its translation is CSARLWETQYF. The chain joins TRBV20-1 to TRBJ2-5, with D hard to call. Trimming cost V 3 bases and J 5 bases, with 7 bases left between them. The germline V gene has CDR1 DFQATT and CDR2 SNEGSKA (reference sequence). The CDR3 has 11 amino acids.

The chain's CDR3 is CASSPPSAYGYTF. In nucleotides, the CDR3 is TGTGCCAGCAGCCCACCCTCAGCCTATGGCTACACCTTC. The chain is built from TRBV7-8 and TRBJ1-2; D remains unclear. V lost 5 bases and J 4 bases, leaving 11 bases between the germline ends. This CDR3 contains 13 residues. Germline V gives CDR1 SGHVS, CDR2 FQNEAQ. The full variable domain, its missing parts supplied by reference TRBV7-8 and TRBJ1-2, is GAGVSQSPRYKVAKRGQDVALRCDPISGHVSLFWYQQALGQGPEFLTYFQNEAQLDKSGLPSDRFFAERPEGSVSTLKIQRTQQEDSAVYLCASSPPSAYGYTFGSGTRLTVV.

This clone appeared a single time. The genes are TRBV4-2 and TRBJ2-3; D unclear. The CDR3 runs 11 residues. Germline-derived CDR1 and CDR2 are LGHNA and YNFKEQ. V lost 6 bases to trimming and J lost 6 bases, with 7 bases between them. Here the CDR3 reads CASREMDTQYF. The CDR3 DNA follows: TGTGCCAGCAGGGAGATGGATACGCAGTATTTT.

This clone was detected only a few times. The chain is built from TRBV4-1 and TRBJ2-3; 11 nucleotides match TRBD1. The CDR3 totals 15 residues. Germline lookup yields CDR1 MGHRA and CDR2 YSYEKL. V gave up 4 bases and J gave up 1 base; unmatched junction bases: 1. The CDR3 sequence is CASSPDRGRTDTQYF. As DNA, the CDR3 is TGCGCCAGCAGCCCGGACAGGGGGCGCACAGATACGCAGTATTTT.

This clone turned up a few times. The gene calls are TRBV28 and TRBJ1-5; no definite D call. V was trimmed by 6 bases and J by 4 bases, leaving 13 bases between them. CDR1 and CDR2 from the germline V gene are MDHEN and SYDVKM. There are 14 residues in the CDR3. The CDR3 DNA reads TGTGCCAGCAGATCAGGACGTGTAAATCAGCCCCAGCATTTT. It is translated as CASRSGRVNQPQHF.

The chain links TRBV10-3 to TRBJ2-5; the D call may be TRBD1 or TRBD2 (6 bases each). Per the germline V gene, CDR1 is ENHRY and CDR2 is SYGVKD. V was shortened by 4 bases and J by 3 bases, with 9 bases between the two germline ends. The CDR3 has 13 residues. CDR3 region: CAISARGEETQYF. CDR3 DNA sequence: TGTGCCATCAGTGCTAGGGGGGAAGAGACCCAGTACTTC.

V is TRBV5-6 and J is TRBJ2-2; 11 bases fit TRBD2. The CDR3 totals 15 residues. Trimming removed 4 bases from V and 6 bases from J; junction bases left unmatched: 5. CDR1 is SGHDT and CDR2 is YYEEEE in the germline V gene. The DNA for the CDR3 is TGTGCCAGCAGCAGACTAGCGGGGCCTCCCGGGGAGCTGTTTTTT. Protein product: CASSRLAGPPGELFF. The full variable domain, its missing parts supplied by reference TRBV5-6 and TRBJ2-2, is DAGVTQSPTHLIKTRGQQVTLRCSPKSGHDTVSWYQQALGQGPQFIFQYYEEEERQRGNFPDRFSGHQFPNYSSELNVNALLLGDSALYLCASSRLAGPPGELFFGEGSRLTVL.

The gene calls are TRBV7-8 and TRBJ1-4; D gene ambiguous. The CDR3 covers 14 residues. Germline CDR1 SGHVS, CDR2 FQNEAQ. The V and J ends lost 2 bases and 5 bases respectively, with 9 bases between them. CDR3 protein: CASSLLMGNEKLFF. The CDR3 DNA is TGTGCCAGCAGCTTATTGATGGGAAATGAAAAACTGTTTTTT.

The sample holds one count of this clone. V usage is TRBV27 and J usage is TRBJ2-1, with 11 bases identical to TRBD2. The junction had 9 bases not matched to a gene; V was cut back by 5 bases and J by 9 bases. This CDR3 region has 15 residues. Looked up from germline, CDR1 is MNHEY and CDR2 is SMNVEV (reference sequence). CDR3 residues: CASSLIAGGPGEQFF. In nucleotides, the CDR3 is TGTGCCAGCAGTCTTATAGCGGGAGGGCCGGGTGAGCAGTTCTTC.

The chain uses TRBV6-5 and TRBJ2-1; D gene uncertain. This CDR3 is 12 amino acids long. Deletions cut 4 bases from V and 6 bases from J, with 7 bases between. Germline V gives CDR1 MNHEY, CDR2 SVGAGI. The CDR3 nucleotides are TGTGCCAGCAGTTCCAACCGCAATGAGCAGTTCTTC. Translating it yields CASSSNRNEQFF.

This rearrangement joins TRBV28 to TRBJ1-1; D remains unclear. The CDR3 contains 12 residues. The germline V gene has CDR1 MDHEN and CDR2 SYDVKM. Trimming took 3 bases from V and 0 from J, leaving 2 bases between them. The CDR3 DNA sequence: TGTGCCAGCAGTTTCGTGAACACTGAAGCTTTCTTT. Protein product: CASSFVNTEAFF.

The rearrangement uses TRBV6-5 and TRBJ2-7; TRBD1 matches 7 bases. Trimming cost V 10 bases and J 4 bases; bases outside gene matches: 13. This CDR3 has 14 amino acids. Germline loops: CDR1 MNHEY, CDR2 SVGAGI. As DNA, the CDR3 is TGTGCCACCATCGCCCCCGGGACAGAGTACGAGCAGTACTTC. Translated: CATIAPGTEYEQYF.

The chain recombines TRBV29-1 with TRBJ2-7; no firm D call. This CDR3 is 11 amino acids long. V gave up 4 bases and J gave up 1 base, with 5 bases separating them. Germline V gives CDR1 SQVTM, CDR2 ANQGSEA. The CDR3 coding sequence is TGCAGCGTTGCTCAGTCCTACGAGCAGTACTTC. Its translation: CSVAQSYEQYF.

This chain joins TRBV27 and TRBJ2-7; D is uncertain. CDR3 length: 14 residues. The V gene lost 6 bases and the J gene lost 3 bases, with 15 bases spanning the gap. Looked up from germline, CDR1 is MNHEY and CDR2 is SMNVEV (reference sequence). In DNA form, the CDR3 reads TGTGCCAGCAGCCCAACAGACAAATACTACGAGCAGTACTTC. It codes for CASSPTDKYYEQYF.

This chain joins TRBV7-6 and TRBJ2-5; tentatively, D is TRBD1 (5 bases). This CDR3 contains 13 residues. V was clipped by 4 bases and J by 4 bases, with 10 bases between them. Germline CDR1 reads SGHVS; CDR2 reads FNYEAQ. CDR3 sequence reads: CASSYQGVETQYF. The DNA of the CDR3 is TGTGCCAGCAGCTATCAAGGGGTAGAGACCCAGTACTTC.

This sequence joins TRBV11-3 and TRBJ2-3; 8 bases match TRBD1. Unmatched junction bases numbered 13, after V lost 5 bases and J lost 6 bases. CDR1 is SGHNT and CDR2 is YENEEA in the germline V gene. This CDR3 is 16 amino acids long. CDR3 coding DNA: TGTGCCAGCAGCCCAGGGGGCAGGGCGGAAAGGGATACGCAGTATTTT. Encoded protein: CASSPGGRAERDTQYF. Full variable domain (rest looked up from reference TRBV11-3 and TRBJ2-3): EAGVVQSPRYKIIEKKQPVAFWCNPISGHNTLYWYLQNLGQGPELLIRYENEEAVDDSQLPKDRFSAERLKGVDSTLKIQPAELGDSAVYLCASSPGGRAERDTQYFGPGTRLTVL.

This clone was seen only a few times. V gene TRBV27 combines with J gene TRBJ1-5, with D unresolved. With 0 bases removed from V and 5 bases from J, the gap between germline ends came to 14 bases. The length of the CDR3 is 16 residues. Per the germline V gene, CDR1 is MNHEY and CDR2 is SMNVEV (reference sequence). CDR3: CASSLSGSLGHQPQHF. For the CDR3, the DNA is TGTGCCAGCAGTTTATCCGGATCCCTAGGACATCAGCCCCAGCATTTT.

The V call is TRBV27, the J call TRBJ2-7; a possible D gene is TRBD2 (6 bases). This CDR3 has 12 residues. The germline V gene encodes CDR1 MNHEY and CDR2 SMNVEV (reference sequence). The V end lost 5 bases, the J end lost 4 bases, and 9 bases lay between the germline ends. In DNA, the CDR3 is TGTGCCAGCAGTGTTGGGGGGTACGAGCAGTACTTC. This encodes CASSVGGYEQYF.

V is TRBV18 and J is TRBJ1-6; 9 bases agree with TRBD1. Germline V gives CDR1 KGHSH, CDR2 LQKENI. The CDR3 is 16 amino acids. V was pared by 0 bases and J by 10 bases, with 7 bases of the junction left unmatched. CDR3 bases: TGTGCCAGCTCACCACCTTTACAGGGGACAGGGTCACCCCTCCACTTT. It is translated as CASSPPLQGTGSPLHF.

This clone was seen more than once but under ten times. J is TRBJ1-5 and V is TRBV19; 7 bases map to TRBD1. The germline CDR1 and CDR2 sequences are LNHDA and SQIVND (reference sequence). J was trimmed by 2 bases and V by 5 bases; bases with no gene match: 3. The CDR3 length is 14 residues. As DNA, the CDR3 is TGTGCCAGTAGTGTCGACAGGGGCAATCAGCCCCAGCATTTT. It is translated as CASSVDRGNQPQHF.